The 5 T cell receptor beta chains below were found in one sample sequenced in a study of CD4+ T cells in melanoma. Clones were sequenced by immunoSEQ multiplex PCR, and TCRdb holds only the in-frame ones, with some missing. The sample includes more than 9,000 clones, 65% to 70% of them seen just once. Sequences were obtained from cells from a culture (not recorded whether cultured in vitro). Receptors were obtained from a human donor with melanoma.

The V gene is TRBV19, the J gene TRBJ1-2; no firm D call. CDR1 is LNHDA and CDR2 is SQIVND in the germline V gene (reference sequence). The V gene lost 3 bases and the J gene lost 7 bases, with 15 bases spanning the gap. This CDR3 comprises 14 residues. The CDR3 region is CASSMPLTGSGYTF. The CDR3 bases are TGTGCCAGTAGTATGCCCCTCACCGGCTCTGGCTACACCTTC. Full variable domain (rest looked up from reference TRBV19 and TRBJ1-2): DGGITQSPKYLFRKEGQNVTLSCEQNLNHDAMYWYRQDPGQGLRLIYYSQIVNDFQKGDIAEGYSVSREKKESFPLTVTSAQKNPTAFYLCASSMPLTGSGYTFGSGTRLTVV.

The genes are TRBV9 and TRBJ2-2; D gene ambiguous. V dropped 3 bases and J dropped 1 base, with 4 bases sitting between them. CDR1 and CDR2 (germline): SGDLS, YYNGEE. The CDR3 runs to 13 residues. The CDR3 DNA is TGTGCCAGCAGCGACCTGAACACCGGGGAGCTGTTTTTT. Residues: CASSDLNTGELFF.

The chain links TRBV6-5 to TRBJ1-1; no firm D call. Germline CDR1 reads MNHEY; CDR2 reads SVGAGI. Trimming left V 4 bases short and J 2 bases short, with 11 bases between. The CDR3 has 14 amino acids. DNA for the CDR3: TGTGCCAGCAGTTTTCGGACGGATAACACTGAAGCTTTCTTT. Protein product: CASSFRTDNTEAFF.

The chain uses TRBV4-1 and TRBJ1-2, with D perhaps TRBD1 (6 bases). CDR1 is MGHRA, CDR2 YSYEKL, per germline. The CDR3 is 14 amino acids. The V gene lost 1 base and the J gene lost 8 bases, with 14 bases spanning the gap. The CDR3 DNA reads TGCGCCAGCAGCCAAGGGGGGGGCGGGAGGGGCTACACCTTC. Translating it yields CASSQGGGGRGYTF.

This sequence joins TRBV7-6 and TRBJ2-3; 12 bases are a match to TRBD2. CDR3 length equals 15 residues. Germline V gene sequence: CDR1 SGHVS, CDR2 FNYEAQ. The J segment lost 6 bases and the V segment lost 5 bases, leaving 6 bases of the junction unmatched. The CDR3 region is CASSTSGGPWDTQYF. In DNA, the CDR3 is TGTGCCAGCAGCACTAGCGGGGGGCCGTGGGATACGCAGTATTTT.